A selection of T cell receptor beta chains follows, all from one sample in a study of T-cell memory formation after mild COVID-19. TCRdb re-derived calls from the 5' RACE reads in MiXCR, one entry per CDR3 protein. The data hold 500,000 to 650,000 distinct CDR3 sequences, with 20% to 25% observed a single time. The source material was PBMCs or a T cell subset sorted from them (not recorded which). These receptors were collected from an adult woman who had mild COVID-19 (a few samples of this study predate the infection). Cell type and time point are not known. Each CDR3 is given with its conserved first and last residue. Fields, in order: V gene, J gene, clone size, D gene, CDR3 protein, CDR3 DNA. The D gene is left open where the match is weak. Expanded clones are given a class, and other clones once, few, many or no size at all.

V gene: TRBV29-1
J gene: TRBJ1-3
clone size: few
D gene: NA
CDR3 protein: CSVGDPDMGNTIYF
CDR3 DNA: TGCAGCGTTGGGGATCCAGACATGGGAAACACCATATATTTT

V gene: TRBV7-2
J gene: TRBJ1-2
clone size: few
D gene: NA
CDR3 protein: CASSLRGLKDGYTF
CDR3 DNA: TGTGCCAGCAGCTTAAGAGGGCTGAAGGATGGCTACACCTTC

V gene: TRBV7-2
J gene: TRBJ2-3
clone size: NA
D gene: TRBD2
CDR3 protein: CASSYSSTGGHTDTQYF
CDR3 DNA: TGTGCCAGCAGCTACTCCTCAACGGGAGGTCACACAGATACGCAGTATTTT

V gene: TRBV7-6
J gene: TRBJ2-6
clone size: NA
D gene: TRBD1
CDR3 protein: CASSPTLGTGGPGANVLTF
CDR3 DNA: TGTGCCAGCAGCCCCACCCTGGGGACAGGGGGACCTGGGGCCAACGTCCTGACTTTC

V gene: TRBV25-1
J gene: TRBJ2-2
clone size: NA
D gene: TRBD1
CDR3 protein: CASSASGTGTTGELFF
CDR3 DNA: TGTGCCAGCAGTGCCTCCGGGACAGGTACCACCGGGGAGCTGTTTTTT

V gene: TRBV20-1
J gene: TRBJ2-1
clone size: NA
D gene: TRBD2
CDR3 protein: CSASSISGSSLSYNEQFF
CDR3 DNA: TGCAGTGCAAGCTCCATTAGCGGGAGTTCCCTCTCCTACAATGAGCAGTTCTTC

V gene: TRBV7-9
J gene: TRBJ2-7
clone size: NA
D gene: TRBD2
CDR3 protein: CASSSGGLRRYEQYF
CDR3 DNA: TGTGCCAGCAGCTCGGGAGGACTTCGGCGCTACGAGCAGTACTTC

V gene: TRBV7-9
J gene: TRBJ2-3
clone size: few
D gene: TRBD2
CDR3 protein: CAGGLATTDTQYF
CDR3 DNA: TGTGCCGGGGGACTAGCGACTACAGATACGCAGTATTTT

V gene: TRBV13
J gene: TRBJ2-7
clone size: NA
D gene: TRBD2
CDR3 protein: CASSLGIAGEQYF
CDR3 DNA: TGTGCCAGCAGCCTAGGGATAGCGGGCGAGCAGTACTTC

V gene: TRBV5-1
J gene: TRBJ2-2
clone size: few
D gene: TRBD1
CDR3 protein: CASSLAGTGTNTGELFF
CDR3 DNA: TGCGCCAGCAGCTTGGCTGGGACAGGGACAAACACCGGGGAGCTGTTTTTT

V gene: TRBV30
J gene: TRBJ1-5
clone size: NA
D gene: NA
CDR3 protein: CAWSVRFRVDQPQHF
CDR3 DNA: TGTGCCTGGAGTGTACGATTCAGGGTGGATCAGCCCCAGCATTTT

V gene: TRBV7-2
J gene: TRBJ1-5
clone size: NA
D gene: NA
CDR3 protein: CASSLWGHQPQHF
CDR3 DNA: TGTGCCAGCAGCTTATGGGGGCATCAGCCCCAGCATTTT

V gene: TRBV12-3/TRBV12-4
J gene: TRBJ1-5
clone size: NA
D gene: NA
CDR3 protein: CASSTRGGLSEQPQHF
CDR3 DNA: TGTGCCAGCAGTACCCGGGGGGGACTGAGTGAACAGCCCCAGCATTTT

V gene: TRBV5-1
J gene: TRBJ2-7
clone size: NA
D gene: TRBD2
CDR3 protein: CASSYSSGRARSYEQYF
CDR3 DNA: TGCGCCAGCAGCTACTCCTCGGGGAGGGCACGATCCTACGAGCAGTACTTC

V gene: TRBV6-2/TRBV6-3
J gene: TRBJ2-3
clone size: NA
D gene: TRBD2
CDR3 protein: CASSYSKVAGDTQYF
CDR3 DNA: TGTGCCAGCAGTTACTCGAAAGTAGCGGGAGATACGCAGTATTTT

V gene: TRBV6-6
J gene: TRBJ2-4
clone size: few
D gene: NA
CDR3 protein: CASSYSVAELSKNIQYF
CDR3 DNA: TGTGCCAGCAGTTACTCGGTGGCTGAGCTATCCAAAAACATTCAGTACTTC

V gene: TRBV5-5
J gene: TRBJ1-1
clone size: NA
D gene: NA
CDR3 protein: CASSPTRTALGAFF
CDR3 DNA: TGTGCCAGCAGCCCTACCCGGACGGCCCTGGGGGCTTTCTTT

V gene: TRBV6-2/TRBV6-3
J gene: TRBJ1-1
clone size: NA
D gene: TRBD1
CDR3 protein: CASSHRDSRKAFF
CDR3 DNA: TGTGCCAGCTCTCACCGGGACAGCAGAAAAGCTTTCTTT

V gene: TRBV28
J gene: TRBJ1-1
clone size: NA
D gene: NA
CDR3 protein: CASTEDGNTEAFF
CDR3 DNA: TGTGCCAGCACCGAGGACGGAAACACTGAAGCTTTCTTT

V gene: TRBV5-1
J gene: TRBJ2-1
clone size: NA
D gene: NA
CDR3 protein: CASSFRTLNEQFF
CDR3 DNA: TGCGCCAGCAGCTTCCGGACGCTCAATGAGCAGTTCTTC

V gene: TRBV6-2/TRBV6-3
J gene: TRBJ2-7
clone size: few
D gene: NA
CDR3 protein: CASSYRRNYEQYF
CDR3 DNA: TGTGCCAGCAGTTACCGCAGAAACTACGAGCAGTACTTC

V gene: TRBV29-1
J gene: TRBJ2-3
clone size: NA
D gene: NA
CDR3 protein: CSVDRGRVTDTQYF
CDR3 DNA: TGCAGCGTTGACCGGGGGCGGGTCACAGATACGCAGTATTTT

V gene: TRBV3-1
J gene: TRBJ2-1
clone size: few
D gene: TRBD2
CDR3 protein: CASTSPGGLYNEQFF
CDR3 DNA: TGTGCCAGCACCTCCCCGGGGGGGCTCTACAATGAGCAGTTCTTC